The source of this T cell receptor beta chain is a study of OX40 agonist ivuxolimab in advanced cancers. Findings and caveats of the study: Relative to CD4+, CD8+ T cells held more expanded clones on average. In the expanded peripheral T cells, antigen specificity was never determined.

Produced via immunoSEQ multiplex PCR; TCRdb's table is partial and in-frame only. The table shows 70,000 or so clones, with around 89% occurring only once. V was clipped by 6 bases and J by 7 bases; unmatched bases: 7. This CDR3 comprises 14 residues. CDR1 and CDR2 (germline): SGDLS, YYNGEE. With regard to this clone: Its specificity is not known.

The TCR comes from an adult with an advanced solid tumor such as melanoma, head and neck, liver or kidney cancer. Sequenced material: CD4+ or CD8+ T cells sorted from blood, taken in a trial of the OX40 agonist ivuxolimab. This chain joins TRBV9 and TRBJ2-2; the match to TRBD1 covers 9 bases. Here the CDR3 reads CASNRDRAHGELFF. CDR3 nucleotide sequence: TGTGCCAGCAACCGGGACAGGGCCCACGGGGAGCTGTTTTTT.